This TCR beta chain was obtained from a study of spatial heterogeneity in lung cancer. At the level of the study: Compared with alpha-chain sequences, beta-chain sequences were consistently detected in greater numbers.

Time point reported: sample taken at primary tumor resection. Tumor, nontumor lung or frozen PBMC supplied whole RNA that was sequenced unsorted. Each TCR cDNA molecule bore a unique molecular identifier. MiXCR, run by TCRdb on the 5' RACE reads, gives a single entry per CDR3 protein. The sample records under 8,000 distinct CDR3 sequences, around 6.7% being singletons. This CDR3 contains 15 residues. V lost 5 bases and J lost 1, with 14 bases in between. Per the germline V gene, CDR1 is SGHTA and CDR2 is FQGNSA. Study-level results: Tumor mutation count correlated with how many alpha and beta TCRs expanded intratumorally. In tumor T cells, estimated coverage reached around 7% for alpha chains and approximately 12% for beta chains.

This clonotype showed up many times. Its target is not known. The sample in question was lung tumor tissue, obtained at surgery. The gene calls are TRBV7-2 and TRBJ2-5, with D possibly called TRBD1 or TRBD2 (5 bases each). This sequence was found in a male donor with early-stage non-small cell lung cancer. CDR3 sequence reads: CASSRREGRQETQYF. CDR3 DNA: TGTGCCAGCAGCCGCCGTGAGGGGCGCCAAGAGACCCAGTACTTC.